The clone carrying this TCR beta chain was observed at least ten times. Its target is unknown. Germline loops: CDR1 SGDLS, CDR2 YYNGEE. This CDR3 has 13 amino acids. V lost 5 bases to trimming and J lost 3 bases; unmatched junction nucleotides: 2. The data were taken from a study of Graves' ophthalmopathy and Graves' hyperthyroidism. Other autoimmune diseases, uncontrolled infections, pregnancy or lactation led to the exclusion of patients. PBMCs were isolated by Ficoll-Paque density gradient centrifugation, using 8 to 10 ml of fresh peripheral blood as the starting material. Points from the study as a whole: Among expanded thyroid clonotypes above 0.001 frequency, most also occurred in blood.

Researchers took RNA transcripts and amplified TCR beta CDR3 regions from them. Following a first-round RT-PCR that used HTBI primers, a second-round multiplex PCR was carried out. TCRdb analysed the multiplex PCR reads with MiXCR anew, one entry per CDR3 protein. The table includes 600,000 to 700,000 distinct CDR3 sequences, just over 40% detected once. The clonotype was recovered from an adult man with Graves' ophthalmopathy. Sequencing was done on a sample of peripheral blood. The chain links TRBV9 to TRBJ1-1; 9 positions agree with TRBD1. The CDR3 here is CASRQGADTEAFF. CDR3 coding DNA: TGTGCCAGCAGACAGGGGGCGGACACTGAAGCTTTCTTT. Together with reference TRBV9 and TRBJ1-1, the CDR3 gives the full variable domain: DSGVTQTPKHLITATGQRVTLRCSPRSGDLSVYWYQQSLDQGLQFLIQYYNGEERAKGNILERFSAQQFPDLHSELNLSSLELGDSALYFCASRQGADTEAFFGQGTRLTVV.